The 6 T cell receptor beta chains below were found in one sample sequenced in a study of immune heterogeneity within non-small cell lung tumors. The authors amplified TCR beta CDR3 by multiplex PCR with 32 V and 13 J primers. In TCRdb, the multiplex PCR reads were re-called with MiXCR into one record per CDR3 protein. The table includes fewer than 15,000 distinct CDR3 sequences, around 21% detected once. Genomic DNA from bulk tumor acted as the template, and 450 to 700 ng was loaded per sample. Biopsies that were spaced far apart were taken, several per primary tumor, during surgery. Curative surgery was undertaken by patients, who had untreated, newly diagnosed non-small cell lung cancer. Input material: lung tumor tissue. The receptors stem from a man aged 60 to 75 with non-small cell lung cancer.

This clonotype was detected a few times. This chain uses TRBV6-2 or TRBV6-3 with TRBJ2-3; 7 nucleotides match TRBD2. With 0 bases clipped from V and 9 bases from J, the junction kept 3 bases outside the gene matches. The CDR3 spans 13 residues. Germline CDR1 MNHEY, CDR2 SVGEGT. For the CDR3, the DNA is TGTGCCAGCAGTTACTCGATGCGGGAGACGCAGTATTTT. It codes for CASSYSMRETQYF.

Concerning this clonotype: This may be a read error, as it is one base from a much larger clone. CDR3 loop: CASSFMAGAGNTIYF. DNA of the CDR3: TGTGCCAGCAGTTTCATGGCAGGGGCTGGAAACACCATATATTTT. V gene TRBV12-3 or TRBV12-4 combines with J gene TRBJ1-3; weak D call: TRBD1 (6 bases). V lost 3 bases, J lost 2 bases, and 11 bases lay in between. The CDR3 consists of 15 residues.

This clonotype turned up a few times. The chain joins TRBV5-1 to TRBJ1-2, with TRBD1 matching over 7 bases. V was clipped by 4 bases and J by 1 base; unmatched bases: 10. The CDR3 consists of 16 residues. Germline-derived CDR1 and CDR2 are SGHRS and YFSETQ. The CDR3 sequence is CASSPWGDSINYGYTF. CDR3 DNA: TGCGCCAGCAGCCCCTGGGGGGACAGTATTAACTATGGCTACACCTTC. Together with reference TRBV5-1 and TRBJ1-2, the CDR3 gives the full variable domain: KAGVTQTPRYLIKTRGQQVTLSCSPISGHRSVSWYQQTPGQGLQFLFEYFSETQRNKGNFPGRFSGRQFSNSRSEMNVSTLELGDSALYLCASSPWGDSINYGYTFGSGTRLTVV.

The chain employs TRBV30 and TRBJ2-3; D gene ambiguous. V was trimmed by 2 bases and J by 1 base, leaving 16 bases between them. The CDR3 has 16 residues. Germline V lookup: CDR1 GTSNPN, CDR2 SVGIG (reference sequence). In DNA form, the CDR3 reads TGTGCCTGGAGTTACCGTCAGAGAACTCGCACAGATACGCAGTATTTT. Translating gives CAWSYRQRTRTDTQYF.

The rearrangement joins TRBV7-9 to TRBJ2-2, with D unresolved. Trimming removed 2 bases at V and 5 bases at J, with 9 bases between. The V gene's germline CDR1 is SEHNR and CDR2 FQNEAQ (reference sequence). The CDR3 is made up of 14 amino acids. The CDR3 DNA reads TGTGCCAGCAGCTTAATAGTAGGGACCGGGGAGCTGTTTTTT. Its protein is CASSLIVGTGELFF. The full variable domain, its missing parts supplied by reference TRBV7-9 and TRBJ2-2, is DTGVSQNPRHKITKRGQNVTFRCDPISEHNRLYWYRQTLGQGPEFLTYFQNEAQLEKSRLLSDRFSAERPKGSFSTLEIQRTEQGDSAMYLCASSLIVGTGELFFGEGSRLTVL.

This chain's CDR3 is CASSVVQGGTEAFF. The CDR3 nucleotides are TGTGCCAGCAGCGTAGTGCAGGGGGGCACTGAAGCTTTCTTT. The chain is built from TRBV9 and TRBJ1-1, with 7 nucleotides matching TRBD1. CDR1 and CDR2 from the germline V gene are SGDLS and YYNGEE. Trimming cost V 0 bases and J 4 bases; bases outside gene matches: 3. This CDR3 has 14 residues. The full variable domain, its missing parts supplied by reference TRBV9 and TRBJ1-1, is DSGVTQTPKHLITATGQRVTLRCSPRSGDLSVYWYQQSLDQGLQFLIQYYNGEERAKGNILERFSAQQFPDLHSELNLSSLELGDSALYFCASSVVQGGTEAFFGQGTRLTVV.